This T cell receptor beta chain stems from a study of blood T cell repertoires in COVID-19. Study at large: Material from acute and convalescent COVID-19 was sourced from the United States, Italy and Spain. PBMCs, B-cell-depleted T cells, or T cells provided the cDNA or gDNA that made up the material.

In the source study's methods: From reference gene primer amplification, estimates of nucleated cell counts were derived. Assay used: immunoSEQ multiplex PCR; TCRdb lists only in-frame clones, some missing. The V and J calls and clone size are taken from that table; D and trimming were inferred from the DNA. This sample carries fewer than 250,000 clones, about 85% of them seen once, and the ten largest clones take about 1.1%. This clone was seen just once. The CDR3 has 13 residues. The germline gives CDR1 MNHEY, CDR2 SVGAGI. With 10 bases removed from V and 0 bases from J, the gap between germline ends came to 11 bases.

This chain uses TRBV6-5 with TRBJ2-3, with unresolved D. The material sequenced was peripheral blood. The receptor was isolated from a man aged 25-45 years with acute or convalescent COVID-19. The CDR3 spells CATQFTSTDTQYF. The CDR3 bases are TGTGCCACCCAATTTACTAGCACAGATACGCAGTATTTT.